The 5 T cell receptor beta chains given below trace back to one sample, sequenced in a study of neurological immune-mediated disorders. TCRdb independently ran MiXCR on the 5' RACE reads; one entry per CDR3 protein. The sample lists tens of thousands of distinct CDR3 sequences, over 10% occurring once. Sequencing used PBMCs. These receptors originate from a man in his sixties in good health.

This clonotype was recorded many times. The chain has TRBV24-1 and TRBJ2-1; possibly TRBD2 for D (6 bases). The length of the CDR3 is 14 residues. With 9 bases removed from V and 5 bases from J, the gap between germline ends came to 16 bases. Germline assignment: CDR1 KGHDR and CDR2 SFDVKD. The CDR3 here is CATADSGRNNEQFF. The CDR3 nucleotides read TGTGCCACCGCAGACTCAGGGAGGAACAATGAGCAGTTCTTC.

This clonotype was seen many times. The chain carries TRBV5-1 and TRBJ2-1; the match to TRBD2 covers 8 bases. Germline CDR1 and CDR2: SGHRS and YFSETQ. The CDR3 length is 16 residues. V shed 5 bases, J shed 5 bases, and the junction held 12 bases outside the gene matches. The CDR3 reads CASSKPTSGVDNEQFF. DNA of the CDR3: TGCGCCAGCAGTAAACCCACTAGCGGCGTCGACAATGAGCAGTTCTTC.

This clonotype showed up many times. This chain uses TRBV5-8 with TRBJ2-1; D not certain. Germline-derived CDR1 and CDR2 are SGHTS and YDEGEE. Between the trimmed V and J ends, which lost 2 bases and 8 bases, there was a span of 11 bases. The CDR3 is 13 amino acids. As DNA, the CDR3 is TGTGCCAGCAGCTTCGGACCCGCCGATGAGCAGTTCTTC. Protein product: CASSFGPADEQFF.

This clonotype was found many times. This sequence joins TRBV20-1 and TRBJ1-5, with a possible D match to TRBD1 (5 bases). The CDR3 runs to 15 residues. Germline CDR1 reads DFQATT; CDR2 reads SNEGSKA (reference sequence). Trimming took 2 bases from V and 0 from J, leaving 11 bases between them. CDR3 coding DNA: TGCAGTGCTAGACCCGACGGACATAGCAATCAGCCCCAGCATTTT. Translation: CSARPDGHSNQPQHF.

This clonotype showed up many times. The chain recombines TRBV20-1 with TRBJ1-6, with 7 bases fitting TRBD1. Per the germline V gene, CDR1 is DFQATT and CDR2 is SNEGSKA (reference sequence). The CDR3 runs 14 residues. Trimming took 6 bases from V and 7 from J; bases not matched to a gene: 9. In nucleotides, the CDR3 is TGCAGTGCGCCTCCCGGGACAGCAAATTCACCCCTCCACTTT. Its translation is CSAPPGTANSPLHF.